This is a list of T cell receptor beta chains from one sample in a study of cytomegalovirus exposure and HLA in healthy donors. The repertoire was sequenced with immunoSEQ multiplex PCR; TCRdb's copy has only in-frame clones and lacks some. The sample features approximately 110,000 clones, with approximately 0.99% in its top ten. Sequencing was performed on PBMCs. Every receptor here comes from a young man in good health and CMV-seronegative. Both conserved end residues are part of each CDR3. The D gene is left open where the match is weak.

v_gene,d_gene,len,j_gene,CDR3nt,CDR3aa
TRBV5-1,TRBD2,15,TRBJ2-3,TGCGCCAGCAGCCCCACTAGCGGGAGGACAGATACGCAGTATTTT,CASSPTSGRTDTQYF
TRBV7-2,TRBD2,13,TRBJ2-7,TGTGCCAGCAGCTCGACTAGCGGCTACGAGCAGTACTTC,CASSSTSGYEQYF
TRBV5-6,.,17,TRBJ1-4,TGTGCCAGCAGCCCTAACGTGGGCCGATCAACTAATGAAAAACTGTTTTTT,CASSPNVGRSTNEKLFF
TRBV7-7,TRBD2,15,TRBJ2-1,TGTGCCAGCAGCACTGGACTAGCGGGAGTAGATGAGCAGTTCTTC,CASSTGLAGVDEQFF
TRBV19,.,15,TRBJ1-1,TGTGCCAGTAGTATTTATCAGGGTAGACGGACTGAAGCTTTCTTT,CASSIYQGRRTEAFF
TRBV6-1,.,19,TRBJ1-2,TGTGCCAGCAGTGAACTAGCCTTGGGGCGGGGTAAATCTAACTATGGCTACACCTTC,CASSELALGRGKSNYGYTF
TRBV5-8,.,14,TRBJ2-1,TGTGCCAGCAGGACGGAGGCTGGCTCCCATGAGCAGTTCTTC,CASRTEAGSHEQFF
TRBV5-4,.,15,TRBJ1-2,TGTGCCAGCAGCTTGGCCCTGAGCAGGGAGGGAGGCTACACCTTC,CASSLALSREGGYTF
TRBV2,TRBD1,15,TRBJ2-7,TGTGCCAGCAGTGAAAACAGGGGGCCCCCCTACGAGCAGTACTTC,CASSENRGPPYEQYF
TRBV5-6,.,15,TRBJ2-3,TGTGCCAGCAGCTCGGACATCGCTAGCACAGATACGCAGTATTTT,CASSSDIASTDTQYF
TRBV4-2,.,17,TRBJ2-7,TGTGCCAGCAGCCAAGAACCTCTCGAACGGCGGGAATACGAGCAGTACTTC,CASSQEPLERREYEQYF
TRBV9,TRBD2,14,TRBJ2-1,TGTGCCAGCAGCGTAGGTCGTCCTAGCGGGACCAGGTTCTTC,CASSVGRPSGTRFF
TRBV5-1,TRBD2,15,TRBJ2-7,TGCGCCAGCAGCTTGCGGGCGGGGGGGCCCTCCGAGCAGTACTTC,CASSLRAGGPSEQYF
TRBV25-1,.,15,TRBJ1-1,TGTGCCAGCAGTGAATACCGACAGGCGCGAGGGGAAGCTTTCTTT,CASSEYRQARGEAFF